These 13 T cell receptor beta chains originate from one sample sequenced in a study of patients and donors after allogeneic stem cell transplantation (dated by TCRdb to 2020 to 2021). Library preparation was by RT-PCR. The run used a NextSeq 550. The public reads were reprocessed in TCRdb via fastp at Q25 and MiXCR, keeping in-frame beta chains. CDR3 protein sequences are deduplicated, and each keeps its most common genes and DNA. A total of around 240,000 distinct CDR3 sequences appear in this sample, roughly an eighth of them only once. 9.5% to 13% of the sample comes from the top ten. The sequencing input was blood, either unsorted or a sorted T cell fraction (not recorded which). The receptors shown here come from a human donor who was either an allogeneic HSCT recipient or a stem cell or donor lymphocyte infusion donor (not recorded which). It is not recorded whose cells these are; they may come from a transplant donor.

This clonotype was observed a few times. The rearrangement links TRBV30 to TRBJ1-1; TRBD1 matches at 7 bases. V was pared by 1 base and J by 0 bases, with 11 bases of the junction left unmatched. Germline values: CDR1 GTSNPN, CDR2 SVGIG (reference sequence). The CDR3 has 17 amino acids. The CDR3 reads CAWSARTGVNMNTEAFF. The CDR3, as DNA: TGTGCCTGGAGTGCACGGACAGGAGTTAACATGAACACTGAAGCTTTCTTT.

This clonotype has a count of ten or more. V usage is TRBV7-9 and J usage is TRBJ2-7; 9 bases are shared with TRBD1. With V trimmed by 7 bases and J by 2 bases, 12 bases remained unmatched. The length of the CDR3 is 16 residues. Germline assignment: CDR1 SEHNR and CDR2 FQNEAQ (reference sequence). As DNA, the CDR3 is TGTGCCAGCAACCAGGGGGGGGACAGGGTAACCTACGAGCAGTACTTC. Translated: CASNQGGDRVTYEQYF.

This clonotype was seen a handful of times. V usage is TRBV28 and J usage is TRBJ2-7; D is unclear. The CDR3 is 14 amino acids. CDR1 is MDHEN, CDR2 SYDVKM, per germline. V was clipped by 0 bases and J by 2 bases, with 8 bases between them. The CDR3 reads CASSLWGIPYEQYF. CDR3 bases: TGTGCCAGCAGTTTATGGGGGATCCCCTACGAGCAGTACTTC. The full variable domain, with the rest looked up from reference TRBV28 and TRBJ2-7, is DVKVTQSSRYLVKRTGEKVFLECVQDMDHENMFWYRQDPGLGLRLIYFSYDVKMKEKGDIPEGYSVSREKKERFSLILESASTNQTSMYLCASSLWGIPYEQYFGPGTRLTVT.

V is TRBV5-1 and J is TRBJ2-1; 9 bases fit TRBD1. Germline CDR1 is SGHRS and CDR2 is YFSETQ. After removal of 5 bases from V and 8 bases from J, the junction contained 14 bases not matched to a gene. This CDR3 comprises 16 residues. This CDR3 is CASRPTGGSARDEQFF. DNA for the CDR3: TGCGCCAGCAGACCTACAGGGGGCAGCGCCCGGGATGAGCAGTTCTTC.

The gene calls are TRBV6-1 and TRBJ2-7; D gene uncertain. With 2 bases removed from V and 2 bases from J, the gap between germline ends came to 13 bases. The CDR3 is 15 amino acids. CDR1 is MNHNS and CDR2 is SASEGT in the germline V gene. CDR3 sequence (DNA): TGTGCCAGCAGTGAATCGGCAGTGCCGGCCTACGAGCAGTACTTC. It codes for CASSESAVPAYEQYF.

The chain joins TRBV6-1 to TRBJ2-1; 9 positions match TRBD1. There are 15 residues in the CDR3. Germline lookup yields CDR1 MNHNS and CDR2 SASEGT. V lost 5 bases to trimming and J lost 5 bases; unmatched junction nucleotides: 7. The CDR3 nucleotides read TGTGCCAGCAGTAGACTCGGGACAGGGAACAATGAGCAGTTCTTC. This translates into CASSRLGTGNNEQFF.

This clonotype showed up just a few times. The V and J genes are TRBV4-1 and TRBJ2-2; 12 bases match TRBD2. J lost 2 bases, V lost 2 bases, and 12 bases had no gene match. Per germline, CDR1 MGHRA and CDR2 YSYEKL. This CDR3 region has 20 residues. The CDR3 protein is CASSQLGPLTSGGNTGELFF. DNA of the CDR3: TGCGCCAGCAGCCAATTGGGTCCTTTGACTAGCGGGGGTAACACCGGGGAGCTGTTTTTT.

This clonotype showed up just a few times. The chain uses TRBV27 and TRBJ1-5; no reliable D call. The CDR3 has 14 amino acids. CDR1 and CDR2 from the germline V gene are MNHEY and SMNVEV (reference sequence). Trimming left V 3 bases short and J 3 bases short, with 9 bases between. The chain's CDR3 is CASSFVGHNQPQHF. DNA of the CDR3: TGTGCCAGCAGTTTTGTCGGGCACAATCAGCCCCAGCATTTT.

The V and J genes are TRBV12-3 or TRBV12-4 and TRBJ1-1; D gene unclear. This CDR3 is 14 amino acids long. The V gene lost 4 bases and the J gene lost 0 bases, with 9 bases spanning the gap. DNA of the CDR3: TGTGCCAGCAGTTCCACCGGAATGAACACTGAAGCTTTCTTT. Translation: CASSSTGMNTEAFF.

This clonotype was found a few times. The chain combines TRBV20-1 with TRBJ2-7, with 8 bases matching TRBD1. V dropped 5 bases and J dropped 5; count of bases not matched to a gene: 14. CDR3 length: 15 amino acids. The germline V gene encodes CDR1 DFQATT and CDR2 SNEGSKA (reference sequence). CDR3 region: CSAQKPGTGSDEQYF. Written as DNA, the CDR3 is TGCAGTGCTCAGAAACCCGGGACAGGTTCGGACGAGCAGTACTTC.

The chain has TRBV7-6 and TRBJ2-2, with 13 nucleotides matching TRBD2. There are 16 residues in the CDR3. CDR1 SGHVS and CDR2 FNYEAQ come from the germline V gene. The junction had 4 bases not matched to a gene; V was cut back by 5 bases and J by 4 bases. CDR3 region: CASSVGLAGPTGELFF. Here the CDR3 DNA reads TGTGCCAGCAGCGTGGGACTAGCGGGGCCCACCGGGGAGCTGTTTTTT. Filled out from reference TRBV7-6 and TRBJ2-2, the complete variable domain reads GAGVSQSPRYKVTKRGQDVALRCDPISGHVSLYWYRQALGQGPEFLTYFNYEAQQDKSGLPNDRFSAERPEGSISTLTIQRTEQRDSAMYRCASSVGLAGPTGELFFGEGSRLTVL.

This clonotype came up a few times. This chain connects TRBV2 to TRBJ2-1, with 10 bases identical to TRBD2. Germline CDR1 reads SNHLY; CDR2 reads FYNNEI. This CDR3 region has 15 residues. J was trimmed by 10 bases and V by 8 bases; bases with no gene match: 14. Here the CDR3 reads CASSSSGGPGREQFF. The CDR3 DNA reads TGTGCCAGCTCGTCTAGCGGGGGCCCCGGGAGGGAGCAGTTCTTC.

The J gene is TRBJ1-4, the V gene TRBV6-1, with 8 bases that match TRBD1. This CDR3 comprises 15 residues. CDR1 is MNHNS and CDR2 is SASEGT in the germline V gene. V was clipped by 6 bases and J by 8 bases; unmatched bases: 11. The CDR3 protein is CASRLQGGTDEKLFF. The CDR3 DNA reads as TGTGCCAGCAGACTACAGGGGGGTACGGACGAAAAACTGTTTTTT.